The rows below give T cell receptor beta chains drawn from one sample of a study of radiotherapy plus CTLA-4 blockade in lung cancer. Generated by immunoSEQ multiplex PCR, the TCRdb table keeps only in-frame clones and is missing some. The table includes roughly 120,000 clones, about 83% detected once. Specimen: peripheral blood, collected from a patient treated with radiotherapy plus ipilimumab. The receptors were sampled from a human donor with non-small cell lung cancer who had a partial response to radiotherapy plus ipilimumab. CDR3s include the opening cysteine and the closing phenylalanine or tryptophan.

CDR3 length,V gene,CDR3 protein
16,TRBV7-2,CASSLNQGARLGGYTF
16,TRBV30,CAWTKSAGQGVTEAFF
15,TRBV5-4,CASSPGGGGWNEQFF
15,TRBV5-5,CASSLSQGKDYGYTF
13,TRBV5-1,CASSPSYQETQYF
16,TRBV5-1,CASSSGGGRAWYEQFF
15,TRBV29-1,CSVGGREGRMNEQFF
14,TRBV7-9,CASSLGASGNTIYF
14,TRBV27,CASSGQGVFNEQYF
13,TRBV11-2,CASSTRADTEAFF
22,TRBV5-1,CASSPTGERLAGGWGGLTEQFF
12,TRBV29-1,CSVGGGNQPQHF
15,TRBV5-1,CASSLLGANNSPLHF
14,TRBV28,CASSLGPDNYGYTF
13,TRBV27,CASSLYVGQPQHF
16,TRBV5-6,CASRSAQGSGANVLTF